The 31 T cell receptor beta chains in this list originate from one sample, sequenced in a study of shared clonotypes between healthy human individuals. The repertoire was sequenced with immunoSEQ multiplex PCR; TCRdb's copy has only in-frame clones and lacks some. The sample has about 2.3 million clones; around 90% are singletons. Input material: naive CD4+ T cells from PBMCs. As to subset: CD45RA+ positively selected. The receptor source for this set is a man between 18 and 35 years old in good health. Some clones in this sample may be carry-over from other donors' samples.

The CDR3 DNA reads TGTGCCAGCAGTGTCGGGACAGTAAGCTATGGCTACACCTTC. Its translation: CASSVGTVSYGYTF. The chain combines TRBV2 with TRBJ1-2, with TRBD1 matching 7 bases. The length of the CDR3 is 14 residues. With V trimmed by 4 bases and J by 4 bases, 6 bases remained unmatched. Per the germline V gene, CDR1 is SNHLY and CDR2 is FYNNEI.

V gene TRBV28 combines with J gene TRBJ1-4; D unresolved. V was pared by 6 bases and J by 8 bases, with 16 bases between. Germline lookup yields CDR1 MDHEN and CDR2 SYDVKM. There are 14 residues in the CDR3. The CDR3 sequence is CASRTSRRPEKLFF. In DNA, the CDR3 is TGTGCCAGCAGAACGTCCCGCAGGCCAGAAAAACTGTTTTTT.

The chain combines TRBV7-2 with TRBJ2-1; D perhaps matches TRBD2 (7 bases). Germline V gene sequence: CDR1 SGHTA, CDR2 FQGNSA. The CDR3 consists of 17 residues. V lost 1 base to trimming and J lost 10 bases, with 23 bases between them. CDR3 amino acids: CASSLVGGATSAEEQFF. CDR3 DNA sequence: TGTGCCAGCAGCTTAGTAGGGGGGGCTACCTCGGCGGAGGAGCAGTTCTTC.

This sequence joins TRBV28 and TRBJ2-4; perhaps TRBD1 as D (5 bases). V lost 3 bases to trimming and J lost 2 bases, with 14 bases between them. The CDR3 extends over 16 amino acids. Germline CDR1 reads MDHEN; CDR2 reads SYDVKM. This chain's CDR3 is CASSLEQLGPKNIQYF. Here the CDR3 DNA reads TGTGCCAGCAGTTTGGAACAGCTGGGGCCCAAAAACATTCAGTACTTC.

The chain is built from TRBV5-1 and TRBJ2-4; 8 bases are a match to TRBD2. The CDR3 runs to 16 residues. V lost 7 bases to trimming and J lost 0 bases; unmatched junction nucleotides: 9. Per the germline V gene, CDR1 is SGHRS and CDR2 is YFSETQ. The CDR3 here is CASYPGLAGAKNIQYF. CDR3 in DNA: TGCGCCAGCTACCCAGGGCTAGCGGGAGCCAAAAACATTCAGTACTTC.

V usage is TRBV4-3 and J usage is TRBJ2-2; 9 bases are shared with TRBD2. CDR3 length equals 19 residues. Per the germline V gene, CDR1 is LGHNA and CDR2 is YSLEER. V lost 4 bases and J lost 0; bases outside the gene matches: 12. The DNA for the CDR3 is TGCGCCAGCAGCCCGGCGCGGGGGGGCGAGGGATCGAACACCGGGGAGCTGTTTTTT. Translating gives CASSPARGGEGSNTGELFF.

The rearrangement links TRBV28 to TRBJ1-1; 7 nucleotides align to TRBD1. The CDR3 loop spans 14 amino acids. Germline assignment: CDR1 MDHEN and CDR2 SYDVKM. Unmatched junction bases numbered 7, after V lost 4 bases and J lost 5 bases. The CDR3 coding sequence is TGTGCCAGCAGTTCCCCGACAGGGTGGACTGAAGCTTTCTTT. Amino acids: CASSSPTGWTEAFF.

The chain carries TRBV7-2 and TRBJ2-6; D not certain. V was cut by 5 bases and J by 0 bases, with 8 bases left in between. The CDR3 has 15 amino acids. The germline gives CDR1 SGHTA, CDR2 FQGNSA. The CDR3 loop reads CASSAHFSGANVLTF. CDR3 DNA: TGTGCCAGCAGCGCACACTTCTCTGGGGCCAACGTCCTGACTTTC.

This sequence joins TRBV7-2 and TRBJ2-7; D is undetermined. Germline V gene data show CDR1 as SGHTA and CDR2 as FQGNSA. Trimming stripped 2 bases from V and 1 base from J, with 12 bases between. CDR3 size: 15 residues. The CDR3 sequence: CASSLWGGSSYEQYF. The CDR3 DNA reads TGTGCCAGCAGCTTATGGGGTGGCTCATCCTACGAGCAGTACTTC.

This chain links TRBV5-1 with TRBJ2-5; 9 bases match TRBD1. V lost 4 bases and J lost 1; bases outside the gene matches: 8. The CDR3 is 16 residues long. The germline gives CDR1 SGHRS, CDR2 YFSETQ. CDR3 nucleotides: TGCGCCAGCAGCCTGCGTACAGGGGGCCTCCAAGAGACCCAGTACTTC. This translates into CASSLRTGGLQETQYF.

The chain combines TRBV6-1 with TRBJ2-2; 8 nucleotides align to TRBD1. The germline CDR1 and CDR2 sequences are MNHNS and SASEGT. Germline trimming cut 2 bases from V and 5 bases from J; bases unmatched to any gene: 10. There are 17 residues in the CDR3. The CDR3, as DNA: TGTGCCAGCAGTGAAAGGGCGGGCAGGGGGCGGACCGGGGAGCTGTTTTTT. Translated, it gives CASSERAGRGRTGELFF.

The chain carries TRBV5-6 and TRBJ2-7, with TRBD1 matching 11 bases. CDR3 length: 15 amino acids. Germline CDR1 reads SGHDT; CDR2 reads YYEEEE. J was trimmed by 3 bases and V by 3 bases; bases with no gene match: 5. CDR3 coding DNA: TGTGCCAGCAGCTCAGGGACAGGGGGTATCTACGAGCAGTACTTC. Protein sequence: CASSSGTGGIYEQYF.

The rearrangement links TRBV5-4 to TRBJ2-1, with 9 bases fitting TRBD1. The CDR3 loop spans 17 amino acids. In germline, CDR1 is SGHNT, CDR2 YYREEE (reference sequence). The ends lost 4 bases at V and 12 bases at J; junction bases unmatched: 20. CDR3 amino acids: CASSPASDRGGGEAQFF. Written as DNA, the CDR3 is TGTGCCAGCAGCCCAGCCTCGGACAGGGGCGGTGGGGAGGCGCAGTTCTTC.

The chain employs TRBV2 and TRBJ2-7; TRBD2 might be the D (6 bases). V was trimmed by 7 bases and J by 4 bases, leaving 17 bases between them. The CDR3 is made up of 14 amino acids. Germline V gene lookup returns CDR1 SNHLY and CDR2 FYNNEI. This chain's CDR3 is CASKPGGEQYEQYF. CDR3 coding DNA: TGTGCCAGCAAACCAGGCGGGGAGCAATACGAGCAGTACTTC.

This chain joins TRBV7-3 and TRBJ2-1; D is perhaps TRBD1 or TRBD2 (5 bases each). V lost 0 bases and J 2 bases, leaving 17 bases between the germline ends. The germline V gene encodes CDR1 SGHTA and CDR2 FQGTGA. The CDR3 is 18 amino acids. CDR3 sequence reads: CASSLTGAADPPYNEQFF. In nucleotides, the CDR3 is TGTGCCAGCAGCTTAACAGGGGCAGCGGACCCCCCCTACAATGAGCAGTTCTTC.

CDR3 region: CASSLAGGQDYGYTF. The CDR3 coding sequence is TGTGCCAGCAGCTTGGCAGGGGGACAGGACTATGGCTACACCTTC. The rearrangement uses TRBV5-8 and TRBJ1-2; 8 bases map to TRBD1. From germline, CDR1 is SGHTS and CDR2 YDEGEE. Trimming at V came to 0 bases and at J to 3 bases, leaving 4 bases not matched to a gene. This CDR3 contains 15 residues.

The V and J genes are TRBV28 and TRBJ2-5; TRBD1 matches at 7 bases. Germline-derived CDR1 and CDR2 are MDHEN and SYDVKM. The CDR3 runs 15 residues. V trimming: 6 bases; J trimming: 2 bases; junction bases outside the gene matches: 9. CDR3 sequence reads: CASSQTGAAQETQYF. The CDR3 DNA follows: TGTGCCAGCAGCCAAACAGGGGCTGCTCAAGAGACCCAGTACTTC.

The chain employs TRBV6-6 and TRBJ1-4; D gene unclear. Trimming pared 7 bases from V and 7 bases from J, leaving 16 bases between. CDR1 is MNHNY and CDR2 is SVGAGI in the germline V gene (reference sequence). The CDR3 spans 14 residues. This CDR3 is CASTSDTAVEKLFF. The CDR3 DNA reads as TGTGCCAGCACCTCAGACACTGCGGTTGAAAAACTGTTTTTT.

The genes are TRBV28 and TRBJ2-2; tentatively, D is TRBD1 (6 bases). The germline V and J ends were trimmed by 8 bases and 4 bases, with 17 bases remaining between them. Germline lookup yields CDR1 MDHEN and CDR2 SYDVKM. The CDR3 covers 15 residues. DNA for the CDR3: TGTGCCAGCCGCGGACAGTCCCCGGGCACCGGGGAGCTGTTTTTT. It codes for CASRGQSPGTGELFF.

The chain links TRBV2 to TRBJ1-4; D gene ambiguous. Germline loops: CDR1 SNHLY, CDR2 FYNNEI. Deletions cut 3 bases from V and 4 bases from J, with 6 bases between. The CDR3 has 13 amino acids. The CDR3 sequence is CASSDSVNEKLFF. In nucleotides, the CDR3 is TGTGCCAGCAGTGACAGTGTTAATGAAAAACTGTTTTTT.

With respect to this clone: The same CDR3 also results from other DNA sequences found in this sample. This rearrangement joins TRBV5-1 to TRBJ2-1, with unresolved D. With 0 bases removed from V and 6 bases from J, the gap between germline ends came to 10 bases. CDR1 SGHRS and CDR2 YFSETQ come from the germline V gene. CDR3 length: 14 residues. Written as DNA, the CDR3 is TGCGCCAGCAGCTTGGTTCCAGGATCCAATGAGCAGTTCTTC. Residues: CASSLVPGSNEQFF.

The chain combines TRBV5-4 with TRBJ1-3; D possibly corresponds to TRBD1 (6 bases). This CDR3 contains 13 residues. With 3 bases removed from V and 7 bases from J, the gap between germline ends came to 11 bases. Germline CDR1 reads SGHNT; CDR2 reads YYREEE (reference sequence). The CDR3 nucleotides are TGTGCCAGCAGCTCGGTTCAGGGGAACACCATATATTTT. Its translation is CASSSVQGNTIYF.

This clone is a singleton in its sample. The rearrangement links TRBV7-9 to TRBJ2-1; TRBD2 matches 7 bases. The V segment lost 0 bases and the J segment 2 bases; nucleotides outside the gene matches: 4. This CDR3 comprises 16 residues. Germline V gene lookup returns CDR1 SEHNR and CDR2 FQNEAQ (reference sequence). The DNA of the CDR3 is TGTGCCAGCAGCTTAGCCGGGGGAGGGCCCTACAATGAGCAGTTCTTC. This gives the protein CASSLAGGGPYNEQFF.

The chain combines TRBV10-3 with TRBJ2-3, with TRBD2 matching over 8 bases. V lost 6 bases and J lost 5; bases outside the gene matches: 10. CDR1 ENHRY and CDR2 SYGVKD come from the germline V gene. CDR3 length equals 15 residues. CDR3 nucleotides: TGTGCCATCAGGAGCTCGGGACTAGTTGGAGATACGCAGTATTTT. Its protein product is CAIRSSGLVGDTQYF.

V gene TRBV9 combines with J gene TRBJ2-7; 11 bases line up with TRBD2. The CDR3 has 15 amino acids. The V segment lost 4 bases and the J segment 6 bases; nucleotides outside the gene matches: 9. Per germline, CDR1 SGDLS and CDR2 YYNGEE. The CDR3 nucleotides read TGTGCCAGCAGCCCCCATACTAGCGGGAGCGGCGAGCAGTACTTC. Amino acid sequence: CASSPHTSGSGEQYF.

The chain is built from TRBV21-1 and TRBJ1-1; no check of the table's D call, TRBD1, against the DNA was made. TRBV21-1 is an annotated pseudogene. This CDR3 region has 13 residues. The CDR3 here is CATRTLRGTEAFF. In DNA form, the CDR3 reads TGTGCCACCCGGACACTCCGAGGCACTGAAGCTTTCTTT.

This clone occurred a few times. J is TRBJ1-1 and V is TRBV20-1; D is ambiguous. The CDR3 is made up of 10 amino acids. V lost 6 bases to trimming and J lost 9 bases, with 11 bases between them. CDR1 DFQATT and CDR2 SNEGSKA come from the germline V gene (reference sequence). CDR3 nucleotides: TGCAGTGCCCTAGACATCCAAGCTTTCTTT. Residues: CSALDIQAFF.

The V call is TRBV6-6, the J call TRBJ1-1; 8 positions match TRBD1. The germline V gene has CDR1 MNHNY and CDR2 SVGAGI (reference sequence). The V gene end was trimmed by 0 bases and the J gene end by 1 base; junction bases not matched to a gene: 4. CDR3 length: 16 residues. CDR3 DNA: TGTGCCAGCAGTTACTCCCGGACAGGGTCGAACACTGAAGCTTTCTTT. As protein: CASSYSRTGSNTEAFF.

J is TRBJ1-4 and V is TRBV7-2; 7 nucleotides line up with TRBD1. Looked up from germline, CDR1 is SGHTA and CDR2 is FQGNSA. With V trimmed by 0 bases and J by 8 bases, 3 bases remained unmatched. The CDR3 runs to 14 residues. Here the CDR3 reads CASSLARQGEKLFF. For the CDR3, the DNA is TGTGCCAGCAGCTTAGCGCGACAGGGAGAAAAACTGTTTTTT.

The chain recombines TRBV9 with TRBJ2-1, with unresolved D. Germline assignment: CDR1 SGDLS and CDR2 YYNGEE. The CDR3 covers 15 residues. Trimming pared 3 bases from V and 8 bases from J, leaving 18 bases between. The CDR3: CASSAVGLMVDEQFF. CDR3 nucleotides: TGTGCCAGCAGCGCGGTCGGTCTTATGGTCGATGAGCAGTTCTTC.

This clone was recorded a few times. V and J are TRBV10-1 and TRBJ1-5; a weak D match, TRBD1 (5 bases). Germline-derived CDR1 and CDR2 are WNHNN and SYGVQD (reference sequence). V was trimmed by 2 bases and J by 8 bases, leaving 19 bases between them. This CDR3 has 16 amino acids. CDR3 sequence reads: CASSEGRDERVEPQHF. As DNA, the CDR3 is TGCGCCAGCAGTGAGGGACGGGACGAGAGGGTAGAGCCCCAGCATTTT.